This T cell receptor (beta chain) was sequenced during a study of PD-L1 blockade in urothelial cancer. Turning to the study itself: Of some 30 patients, around 26 were males with bladder-origin urothelial cancer. Across blood samples, T cells had a median count of about 140,000. Findings and limits, study-wide: Tumor-associated clones in the blood of durable-benefit patients grew more at 3 weeks.

The time point denotes: pretreatment peripheral blood. The CDR3 loop spans 14 amino acids. J gave up 3 bases and V 5 bases, and 3 bases lay outside the gene matches. Per the germline V gene, CDR1 is MDHEN and CDR2 is SYDVKM. Only in-frame clones appear in the TCRdb table, and some are missing; sequencing was by immunoSEQ multiplex PCR. The sample carries fewer than 60,000 clones, around 84% recorded once. On this clone: Its antigen is unidentified.

The TCR comes from a man aged 65-85 years with urothelial cancer. The chain combines TRBV28 with TRBJ1-3, with TRBD1 matching over 8 bases. This specimen consisted of PBMCs, obtained around atezolizumab (anti-PD-L1) treatment. The CDR3 DNA reads TGTGCCAGCAGTCAGGGGGCAGGTGGAAACACCATATATTTT. Protein product: CASSQGAGGNTIYF.